The clone carrying this T cell receptor beta chain was found a few times. The data were taken from a study of CD8+ T cells in alopecia areata. Extracted RNA was reverse transcribed into cDNA, the sequencing template. This table comes from immunoSEQ multiplex PCR, and its TCRdb copy is limited to in-frame clones, with some not included. The sample includes 95,000 to 150,000 clones, 47% of them seen just once. Trimming left V 5 bases short and J 1 base short, with 8 bases between. Germline CDR1 reads SQVTM; CDR2 reads ANQGSEA. The CDR3 totals 13 residues. What was sequenced was NKG2D-low CD8+ T cells sorted from blood. The V gene is TRBV29-1, the J gene TRBJ2-2; D not resolved. This TCR was sampled from a human donor with alopecia areata. CDR3 in amino acids: CSVPRVNTGELFF. As DNA, the CDR3 is TGCAGCGTTCCAAGGGTGAACACCGGGGAGCTGTTTTTT.